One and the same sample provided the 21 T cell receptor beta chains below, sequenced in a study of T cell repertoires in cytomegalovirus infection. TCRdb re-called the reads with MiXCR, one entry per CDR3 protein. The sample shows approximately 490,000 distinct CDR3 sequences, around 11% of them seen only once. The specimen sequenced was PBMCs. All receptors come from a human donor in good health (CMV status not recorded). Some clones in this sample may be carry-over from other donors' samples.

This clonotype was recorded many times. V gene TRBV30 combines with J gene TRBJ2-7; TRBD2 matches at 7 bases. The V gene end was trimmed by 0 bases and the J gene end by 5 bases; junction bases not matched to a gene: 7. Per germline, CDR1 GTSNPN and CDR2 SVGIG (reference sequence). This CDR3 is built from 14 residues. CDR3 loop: CAWSVGGSSHEQYF. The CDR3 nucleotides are TGTGCCTGGAGTGTTGGCGGGAGCAGCCACGAGCAGTACTTC.

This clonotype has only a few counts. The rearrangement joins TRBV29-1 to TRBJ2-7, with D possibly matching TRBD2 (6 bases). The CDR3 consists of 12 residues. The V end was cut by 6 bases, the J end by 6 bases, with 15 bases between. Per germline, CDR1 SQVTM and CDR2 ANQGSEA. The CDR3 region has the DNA TGCAGCGTCGGGCGACTAGTTGGCGAGCAGTACTTC. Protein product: CSVGRLVGEQYF.

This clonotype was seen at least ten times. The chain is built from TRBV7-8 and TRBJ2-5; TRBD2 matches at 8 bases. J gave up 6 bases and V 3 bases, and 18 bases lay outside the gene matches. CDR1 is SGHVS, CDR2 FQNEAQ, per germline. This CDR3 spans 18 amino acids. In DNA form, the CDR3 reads TGTGCCAGCAGCTTCACCGTTGTTTTCAGGCGGGGGGAGAAGACCCAGTACTTC. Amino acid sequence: CASSFTVVFRRGEKTQYF.

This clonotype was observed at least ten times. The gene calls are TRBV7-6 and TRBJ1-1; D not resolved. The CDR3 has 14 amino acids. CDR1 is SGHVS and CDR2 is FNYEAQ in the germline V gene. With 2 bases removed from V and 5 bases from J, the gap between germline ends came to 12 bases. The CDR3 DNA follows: TGTGCCAGCAGCTTAACGGTTAGCGGGACTGAAGCTTTCTTT. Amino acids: CASSLTVSGTEAFF.

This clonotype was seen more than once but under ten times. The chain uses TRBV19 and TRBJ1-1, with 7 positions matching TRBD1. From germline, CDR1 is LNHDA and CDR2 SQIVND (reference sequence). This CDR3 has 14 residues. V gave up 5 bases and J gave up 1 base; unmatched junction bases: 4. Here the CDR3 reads CASSPQGRNTEAFF. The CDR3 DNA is TGTGCCAGTAGTCCACAGGGGCGGAACACTGAAGCTTTCTTT. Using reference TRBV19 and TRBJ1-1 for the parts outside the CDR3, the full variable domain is DGGITQSPKYLFRKEGQNVTLSCEQNLNHDAMYWYRQDPGQGLRLIYYSQIVNDFQKGDIAEGYSVSREKKESFPLTVTSAQKNPTAFYLCASSPQGRNTEAFFGQGTRLTVV.

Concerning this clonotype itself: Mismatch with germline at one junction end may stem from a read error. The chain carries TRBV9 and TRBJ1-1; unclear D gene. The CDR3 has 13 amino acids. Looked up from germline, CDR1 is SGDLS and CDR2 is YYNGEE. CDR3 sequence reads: CANSVVSSTEAFF. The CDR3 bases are TGTGCCAACAGCGTAGTGTCCAGCACTGAAGCTTTCTTT.

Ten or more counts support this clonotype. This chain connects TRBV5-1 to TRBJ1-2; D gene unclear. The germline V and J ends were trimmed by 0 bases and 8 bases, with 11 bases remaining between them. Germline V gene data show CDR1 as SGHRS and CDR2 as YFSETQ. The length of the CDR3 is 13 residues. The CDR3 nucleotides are TGCGCCAGCAGCTTGGAGGACGTTGCAGGCTACACCTTC. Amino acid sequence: CASSLEDVAGYTF.

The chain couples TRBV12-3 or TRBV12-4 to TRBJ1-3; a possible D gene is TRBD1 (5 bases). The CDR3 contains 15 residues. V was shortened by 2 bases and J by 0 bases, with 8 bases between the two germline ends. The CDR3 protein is CASSLSGTSGNTIYF. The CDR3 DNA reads TGTGCCAGCAGTTTATCAGGGACCTCTGGAAACACCATATATTTT.

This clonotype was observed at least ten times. The CDR3 spells CASGLGSKTEAFF. DNA of the CDR3: TGTGCTAGTGGTTTGGGATCCAAAACTGAAGCTTTCTTT. The chain carries TRBV12-5 and TRBJ1-1; D is unresolved. The germline V and J ends were trimmed by 1 base and 5 bases, with 8 bases remaining between them. Germline V CDR1 and CDR2: LGHNT, FRNRAP. This CDR3 is 13 amino acids long.

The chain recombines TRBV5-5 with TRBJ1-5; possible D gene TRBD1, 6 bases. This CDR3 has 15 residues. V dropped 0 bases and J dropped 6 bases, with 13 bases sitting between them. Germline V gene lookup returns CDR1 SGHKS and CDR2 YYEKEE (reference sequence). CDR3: CASSLAQGFGQPQHF. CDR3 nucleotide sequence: TGTGCCAGCAGCTTGGCCCAGGGGTTCGGTCAGCCCCAGCATTTT.

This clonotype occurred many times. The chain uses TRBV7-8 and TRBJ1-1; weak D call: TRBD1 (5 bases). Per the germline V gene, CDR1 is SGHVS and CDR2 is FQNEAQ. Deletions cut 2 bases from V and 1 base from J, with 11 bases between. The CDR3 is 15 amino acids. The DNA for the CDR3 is TGTGCCAGCAGCTTAAACGCAGGGAAGAACACTGAAGCTTTCTTT. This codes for CASSLNAGKNTEAFF. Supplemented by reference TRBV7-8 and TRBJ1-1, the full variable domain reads GAGVSQSPRYKVAKRGQDVALRCDPISGHVSLFWYQQALGQGPEFLTYFQNEAQLDKSGLPSDRFFAERPEGSVSTLKIQRTQQEDSAVYLCASSLNAGKNTEAFFGQGTRLTVV.

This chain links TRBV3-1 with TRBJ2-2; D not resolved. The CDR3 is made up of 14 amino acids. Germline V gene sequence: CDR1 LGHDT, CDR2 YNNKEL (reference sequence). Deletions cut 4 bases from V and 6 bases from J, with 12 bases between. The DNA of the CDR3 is TGTGCCAGCAGCCTTCAAAGAAGTTCCGGGGAGCTGTTTTTT. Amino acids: CASSLQRSSGELFF. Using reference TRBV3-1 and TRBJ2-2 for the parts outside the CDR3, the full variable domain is DTAVSQTPKYLVTQMGNDKSIKCEQNLGHDTMYWYKQDSKKFLKIMFSYNNKELIINETVPNRFSPKSPDKAHLNLHINSLELGDSAVYFCASSLQRSSGELFFGEGSRLTVL.

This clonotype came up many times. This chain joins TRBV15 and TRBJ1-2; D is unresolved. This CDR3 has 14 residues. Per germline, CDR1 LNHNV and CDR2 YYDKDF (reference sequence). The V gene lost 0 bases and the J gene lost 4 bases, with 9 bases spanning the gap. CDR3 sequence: CATSRDSLSYGYTF. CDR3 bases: TGTGCCACCAGCAGAGATTCTTTAAGCTATGGCTACACCTTC.

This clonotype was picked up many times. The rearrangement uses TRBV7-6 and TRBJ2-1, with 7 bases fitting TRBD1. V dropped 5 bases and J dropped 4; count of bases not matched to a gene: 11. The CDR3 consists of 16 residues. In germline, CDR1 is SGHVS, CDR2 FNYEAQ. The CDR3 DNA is TGTGCCAGCAGCGCTCACCCCGGGACAGATTACAATGAGCAGTTCTTC. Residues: CASSAHPGTDYNEQFF.

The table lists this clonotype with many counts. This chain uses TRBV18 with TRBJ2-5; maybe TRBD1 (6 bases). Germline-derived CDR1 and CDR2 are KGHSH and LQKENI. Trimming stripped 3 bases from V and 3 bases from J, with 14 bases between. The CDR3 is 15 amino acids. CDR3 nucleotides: TGTGCCAGCTCACCGGGATCGACAGGAAAAGAGACCCAGTACTTC. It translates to CASSPGSTGKETQYF.

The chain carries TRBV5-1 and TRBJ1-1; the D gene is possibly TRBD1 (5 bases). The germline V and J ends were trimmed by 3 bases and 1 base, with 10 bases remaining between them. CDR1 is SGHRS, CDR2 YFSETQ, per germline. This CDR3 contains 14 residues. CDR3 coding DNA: TGCGCCAGCAGCTCGGACATCCCGAACACTGAAGCTTTCTTT. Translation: CASSSDIPNTEAFF.

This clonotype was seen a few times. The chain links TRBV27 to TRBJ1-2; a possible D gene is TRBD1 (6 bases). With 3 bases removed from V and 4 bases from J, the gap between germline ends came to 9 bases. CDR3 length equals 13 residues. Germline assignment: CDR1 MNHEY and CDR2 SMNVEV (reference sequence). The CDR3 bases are TGTGCCAGCAGTTTTTCGGGGGCCTATGGCTACACCTTC. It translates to CASSFSGAYGYTF.

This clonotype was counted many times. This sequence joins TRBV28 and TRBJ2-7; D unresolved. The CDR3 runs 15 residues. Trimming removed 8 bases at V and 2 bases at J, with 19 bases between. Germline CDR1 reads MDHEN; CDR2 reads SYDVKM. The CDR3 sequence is CASGQITSTPYEQYF. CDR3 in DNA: TGTGCCAGCGGTCAAATTACATCCACCCCCTACGAGCAGTACTTC.

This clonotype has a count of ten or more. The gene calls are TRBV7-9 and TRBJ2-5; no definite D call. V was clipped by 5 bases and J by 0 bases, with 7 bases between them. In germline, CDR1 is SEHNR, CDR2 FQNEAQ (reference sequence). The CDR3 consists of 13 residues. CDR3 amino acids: CASSRAYQETQYF. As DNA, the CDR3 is TGTGCCAGCAGCCGCGCGTACCAAGAGACCCAGTACTTC.

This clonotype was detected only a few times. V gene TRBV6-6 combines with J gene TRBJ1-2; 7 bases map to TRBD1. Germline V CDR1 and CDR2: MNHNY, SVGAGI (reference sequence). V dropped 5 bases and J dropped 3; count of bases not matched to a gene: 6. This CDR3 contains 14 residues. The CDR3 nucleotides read TGTGCCAGCAGTAAGGACAGGTCGGACTATGGCTACACCTTC. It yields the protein CASSKDRSDYGYTF.

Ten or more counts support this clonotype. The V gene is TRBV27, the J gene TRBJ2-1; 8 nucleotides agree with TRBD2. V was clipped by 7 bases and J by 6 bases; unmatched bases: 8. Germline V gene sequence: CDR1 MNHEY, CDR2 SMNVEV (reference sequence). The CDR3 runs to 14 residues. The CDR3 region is CASMGSGMGNEQFF. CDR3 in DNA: TGTGCCAGCATGGGTAGCGGGATGGGCAATGAGCAGTTCTTC.